The present T cell receptor beta chain was sequenced within a study of blood T cell repertoires in COVID-19. Study context: Donors in the United States, Italy and Spain gave samples during acute or convalescent COVID-19. The cDNA or gDNA used as material had been derived from T cells, B-cell-depleted T cells, or PBMCs.

V was pared by 5 bases and J by 1 base, with 11 bases between. This CDR3 has 14 residues. Germline V gene lookup returns CDR1 KGHSH and CDR2 LQKENI. Either two negative PCRs, clearance, or symptom resolution qualified Cohort 3 donors as recovered. Method: immunoSEQ multiplex PCR; TCRdb's copy keeps in-frame clones and lacks some. The data hold some 310,000 clones, with roughly 91% observed a single time. The TCR sequence derives from a woman in her twenties or thirties who had recovered from COVID-19. The specimen was PBMCs or T cells enriched from blood (not recorded which). This chain uses TRBV18 with TRBJ1-1; TRBD1 is a possible D gene (6 bases). The CDR3 is CASSTLTGNTEAFF. Written as DNA, the CDR3 is TGTGCCAGCTCAACCCTGACAGGGAACACTGAAGCTTTCTTT.